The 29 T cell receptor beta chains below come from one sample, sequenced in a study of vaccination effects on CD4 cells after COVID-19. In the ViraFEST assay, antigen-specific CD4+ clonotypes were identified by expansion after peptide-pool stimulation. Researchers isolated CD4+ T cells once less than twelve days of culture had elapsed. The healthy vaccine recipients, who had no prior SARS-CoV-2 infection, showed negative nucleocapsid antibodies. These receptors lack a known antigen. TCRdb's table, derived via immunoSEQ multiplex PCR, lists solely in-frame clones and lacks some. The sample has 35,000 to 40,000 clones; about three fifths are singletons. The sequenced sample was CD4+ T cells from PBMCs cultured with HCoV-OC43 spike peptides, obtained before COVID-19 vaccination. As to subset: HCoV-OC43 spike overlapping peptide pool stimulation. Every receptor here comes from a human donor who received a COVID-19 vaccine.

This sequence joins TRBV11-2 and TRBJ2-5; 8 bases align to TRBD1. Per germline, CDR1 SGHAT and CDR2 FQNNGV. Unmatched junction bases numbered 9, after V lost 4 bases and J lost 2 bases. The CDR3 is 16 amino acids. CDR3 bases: TGTGCCAGCAGCTGGCGGACAGGGAAGTTACAAGAGACCCAGTACTTC. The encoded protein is CASSWRTGKLQETQYF.

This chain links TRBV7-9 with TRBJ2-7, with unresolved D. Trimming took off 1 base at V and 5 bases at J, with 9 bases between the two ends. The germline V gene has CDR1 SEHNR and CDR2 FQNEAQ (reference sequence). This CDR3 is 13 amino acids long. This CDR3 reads CASSLDWADEQYF. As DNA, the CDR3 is TGTGCCAGCAGCTTAGATTGGGCGGACGAGCAGTACTTC.

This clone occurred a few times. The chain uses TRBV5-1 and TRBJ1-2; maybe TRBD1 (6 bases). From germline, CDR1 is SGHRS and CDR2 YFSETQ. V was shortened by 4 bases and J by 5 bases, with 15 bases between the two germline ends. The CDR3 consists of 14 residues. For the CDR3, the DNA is TGCGCCAGCAGCGAGGGGACATTGTCATATGGCTACACCTTC. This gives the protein CASSEGTLSYGYTF.

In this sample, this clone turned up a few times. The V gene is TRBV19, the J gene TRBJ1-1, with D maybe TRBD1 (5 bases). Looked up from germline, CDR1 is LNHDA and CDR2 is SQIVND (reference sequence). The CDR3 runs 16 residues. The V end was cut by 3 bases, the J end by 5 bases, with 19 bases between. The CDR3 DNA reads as TGTGCCAGTAGTATGACCGGTAAGGGGCTCTGGACTGAAGCTTTCTTT. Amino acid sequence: CASSMTGKGLWTEAFF.

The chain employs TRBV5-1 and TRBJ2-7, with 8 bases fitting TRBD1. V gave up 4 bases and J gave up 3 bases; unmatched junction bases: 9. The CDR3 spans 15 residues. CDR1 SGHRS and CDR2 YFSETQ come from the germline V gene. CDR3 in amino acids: CASSPGQGAFYEQYF. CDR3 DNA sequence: TGCGCCAGCAGCCCCGGACAGGGCGCCTTCTACGAGCAGTACTTC.

Here the CDR3 DNA reads TGTGCCAGTAGTTCCTTCGGTTCACCCCTCCACTTT. Protein sequence: CASSSFGSPLHF. This sequence joins TRBV19 and TRBJ1-6; no clear D gene. Trimming took 5 bases from V and 9 from J, leaving 8 bases between them. The CDR3 extends over 12 amino acids. CDR1 is LNHDA, CDR2 SQIVND, per germline (reference sequence).

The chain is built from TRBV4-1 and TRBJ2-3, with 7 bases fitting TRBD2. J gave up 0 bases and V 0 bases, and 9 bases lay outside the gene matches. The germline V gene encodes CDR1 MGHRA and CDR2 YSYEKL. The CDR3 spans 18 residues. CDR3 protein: CASSQDGGRLASTDTQYF. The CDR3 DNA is TGCGCCAGCAGCCAAGATGGGGGGAGACTAGCCAGCACAGATACGCAGTATTTT.

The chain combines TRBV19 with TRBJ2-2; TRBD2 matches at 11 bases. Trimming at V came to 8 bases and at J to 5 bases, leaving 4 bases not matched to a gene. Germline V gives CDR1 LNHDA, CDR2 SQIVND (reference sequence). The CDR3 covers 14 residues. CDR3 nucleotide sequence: TGTGCCAGTGTAGCGGGAGGGGGAACCGGGGAGCTGTTTTTT. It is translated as CASVAGGGTGELFF.

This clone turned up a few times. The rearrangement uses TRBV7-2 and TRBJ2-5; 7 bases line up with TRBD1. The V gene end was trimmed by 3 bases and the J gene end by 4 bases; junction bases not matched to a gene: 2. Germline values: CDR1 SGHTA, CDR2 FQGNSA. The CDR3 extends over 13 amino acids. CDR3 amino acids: CASSFPGGETQYF. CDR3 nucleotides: TGTGCCAGCAGCTTCCCAGGGGGAGAGACCCAGTACTTC.

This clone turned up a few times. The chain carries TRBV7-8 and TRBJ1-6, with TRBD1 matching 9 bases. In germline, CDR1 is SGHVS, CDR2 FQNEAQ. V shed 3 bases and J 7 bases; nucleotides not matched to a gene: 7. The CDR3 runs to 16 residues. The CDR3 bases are TGTGCCAGCAGCTTTAGTCTACAGGGGGCCAATTCACCCCTCCACTTT. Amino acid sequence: CASSFSLQGANSPLHF.

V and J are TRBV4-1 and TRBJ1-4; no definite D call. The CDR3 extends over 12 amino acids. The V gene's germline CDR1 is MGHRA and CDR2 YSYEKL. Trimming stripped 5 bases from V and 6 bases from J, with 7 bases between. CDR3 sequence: CASSDPYEKLFF. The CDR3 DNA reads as TGCGCCAGCAGCGACCCATATGAAAAACTGTTTTTT.

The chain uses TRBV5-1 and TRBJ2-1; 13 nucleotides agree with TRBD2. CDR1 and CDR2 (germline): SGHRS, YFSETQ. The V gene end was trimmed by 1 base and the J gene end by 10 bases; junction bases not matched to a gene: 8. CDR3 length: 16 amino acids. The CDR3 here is CASSLRGLAGEDEQFF. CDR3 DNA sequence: TGCGCCAGCAGCTTGCGTGGACTAGCGGGAGAAGACGAGCAGTTCTTC.

CDR3 in amino acids: CASSRSTGNQETQYF. CDR3 nucleotide sequence: TGTGCCAGCAGCCGATCCACAGGTAACCAAGAGACCCAGTACTTC. This chain uses TRBV4-2 with TRBJ2-5, with D possibly being TRBD1 (5 bases). Germline V lookup: CDR1 LGHNA, CDR2 YNFKEQ. CDR3 length equals 15 residues. V was trimmed by 4 bases and J by 0 bases, leaving 12 bases between them.

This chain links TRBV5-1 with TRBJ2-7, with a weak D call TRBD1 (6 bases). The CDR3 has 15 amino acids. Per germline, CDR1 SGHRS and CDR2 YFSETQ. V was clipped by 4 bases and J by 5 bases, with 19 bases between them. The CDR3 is CASSPPSGTTDEQYF. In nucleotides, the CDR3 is TGCGCCAGCAGCCCGCCATCGGGGACAACGGACGAGCAGTACTTC.

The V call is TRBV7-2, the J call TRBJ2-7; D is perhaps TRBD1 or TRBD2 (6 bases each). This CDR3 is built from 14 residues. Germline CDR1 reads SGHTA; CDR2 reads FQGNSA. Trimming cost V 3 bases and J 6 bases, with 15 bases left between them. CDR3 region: CASSFPGGLLEQYF. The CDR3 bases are TGTGCCAGCAGCTTTCCCGGGGGCCTTCTCGAGCAGTACTTC.

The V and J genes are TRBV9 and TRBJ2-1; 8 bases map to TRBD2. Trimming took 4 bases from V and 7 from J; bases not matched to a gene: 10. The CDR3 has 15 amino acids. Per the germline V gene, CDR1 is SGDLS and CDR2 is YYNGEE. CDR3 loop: CASSPSGRRINEQFF. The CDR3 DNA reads TGTGCCAGCAGCCCAAGCGGGAGAAGGATTAATGAGCAGTTCTTC.

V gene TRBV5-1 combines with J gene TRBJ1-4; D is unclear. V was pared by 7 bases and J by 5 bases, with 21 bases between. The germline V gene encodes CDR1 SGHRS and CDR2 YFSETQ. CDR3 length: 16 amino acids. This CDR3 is CASANGVIWVNEKLFF. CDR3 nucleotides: TGCGCCAGCGCGAACGGGGTAATATGGGTAAATGAAAAACTGTTTTTT.

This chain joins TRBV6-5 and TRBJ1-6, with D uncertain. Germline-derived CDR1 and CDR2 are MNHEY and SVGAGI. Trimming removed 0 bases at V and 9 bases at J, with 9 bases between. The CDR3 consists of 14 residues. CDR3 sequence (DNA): TGTGCCAGCAGTTACTCGATCTCTGGTTCACCCCTCCACTTT. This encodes CASSYSISGSPLHF.

CDR3 in amino acids: CASSPRLYSEAFF. The CDR3 region has the DNA TGTGCCAGCTCACCAAGGCTTTACAGTGAAGCTTTCTTT. The rearrangement uses TRBV18 and TRBJ1-1; D uncertain. CDR3 length equals 13 residues. The V end was cut by 2 bases, the J end by 7 bases, with 11 bases between. Germline V gene lookup returns CDR1 KGHSH and CDR2 LQKENI. Combining the CDR3 with reference TRBV18 and TRBJ1-1 gives the whole variable domain NAGVMQNPRHLVRRRGQEARLRCSPMKGHSHVYWYRQLPEEGLKFMVYLQKENIIDESGMPKERFSAEFPKEGPSILRIQQVVRGDSAAYFCASSPRLYSEAFFGQGTRLTVV.

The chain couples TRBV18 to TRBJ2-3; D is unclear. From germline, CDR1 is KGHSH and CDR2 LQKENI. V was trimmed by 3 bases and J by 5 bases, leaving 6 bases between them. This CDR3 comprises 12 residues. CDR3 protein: CASSPFLDTQYF. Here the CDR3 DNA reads TGTGCCAGCTCACCGTTCTTAGATACGCAGTATTTT.

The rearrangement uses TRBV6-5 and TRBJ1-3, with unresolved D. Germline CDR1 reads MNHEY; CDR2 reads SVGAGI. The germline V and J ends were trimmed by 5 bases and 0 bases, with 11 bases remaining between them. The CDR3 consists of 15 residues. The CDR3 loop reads CASSRTVPSGNTIYF. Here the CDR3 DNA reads TGTGCCAGCAGTAGGACTGTTCCCTCTGGAAACACCATATATTTT.

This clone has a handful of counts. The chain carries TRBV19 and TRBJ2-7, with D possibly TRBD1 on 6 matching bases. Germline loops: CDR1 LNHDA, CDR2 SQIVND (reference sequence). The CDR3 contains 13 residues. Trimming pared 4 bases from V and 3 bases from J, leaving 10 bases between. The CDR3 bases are TGTGCCAGTAGTACAACAGGGAGCTACGAGCAGTACTTC. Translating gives CASSTTGSYEQYF.

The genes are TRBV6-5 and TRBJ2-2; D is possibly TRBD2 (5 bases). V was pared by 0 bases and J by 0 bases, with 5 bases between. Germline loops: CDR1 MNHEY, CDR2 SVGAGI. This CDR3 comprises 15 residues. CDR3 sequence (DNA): TGTGCCAGCAGTTACTCGAGGGCGAACACCGGGGAGCTGTTTTTT. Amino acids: CASSYSRANTGELFF.

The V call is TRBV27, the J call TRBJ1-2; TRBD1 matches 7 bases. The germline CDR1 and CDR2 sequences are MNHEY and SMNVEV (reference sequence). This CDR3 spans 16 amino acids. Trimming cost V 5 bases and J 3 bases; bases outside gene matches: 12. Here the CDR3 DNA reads TGTGCCAGCAGTCAGATCGGGACAGCTACTTACTATGGCTACACCTTC. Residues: CASSQIGTATYYGYTF.

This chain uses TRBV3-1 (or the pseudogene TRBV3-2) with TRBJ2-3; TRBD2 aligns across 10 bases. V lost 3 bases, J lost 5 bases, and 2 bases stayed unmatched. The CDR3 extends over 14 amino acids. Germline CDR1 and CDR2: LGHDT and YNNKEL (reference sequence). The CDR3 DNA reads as TGTGCCAGCAGCCAGTCTAGCGGGAGAGATACGCAGTATTTT. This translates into CASSQSSGRDTQYF.

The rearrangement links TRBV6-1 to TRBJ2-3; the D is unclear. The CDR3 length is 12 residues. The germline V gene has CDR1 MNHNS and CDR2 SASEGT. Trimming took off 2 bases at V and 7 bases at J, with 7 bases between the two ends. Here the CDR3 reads CASSEPAYTQYF. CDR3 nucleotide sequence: TGTGCCAGCAGTGAACCGGCCTATACGCAGTATTTT.

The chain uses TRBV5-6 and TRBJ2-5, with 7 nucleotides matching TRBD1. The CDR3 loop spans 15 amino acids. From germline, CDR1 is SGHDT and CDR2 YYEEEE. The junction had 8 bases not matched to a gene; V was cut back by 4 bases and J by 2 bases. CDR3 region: CASSPGTAFQETQYF. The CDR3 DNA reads TGTGCCAGCAGCCCCGGGACAGCGTTTCAAGAGACCCAGTACTTC.

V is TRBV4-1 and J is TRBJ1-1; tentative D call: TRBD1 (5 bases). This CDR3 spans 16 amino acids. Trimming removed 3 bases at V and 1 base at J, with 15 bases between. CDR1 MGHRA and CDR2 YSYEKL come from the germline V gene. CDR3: CASSQGGGNGNTEAFF. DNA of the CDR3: TGCGCCAGCAGCCAGGGCGGGGGGAACGGGAACACTGAAGCTTTCTTT.

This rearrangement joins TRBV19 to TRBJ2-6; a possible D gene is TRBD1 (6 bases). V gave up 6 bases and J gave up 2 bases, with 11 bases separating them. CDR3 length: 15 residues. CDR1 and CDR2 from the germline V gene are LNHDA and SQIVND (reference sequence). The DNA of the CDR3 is TGTGCCAGTAGCCTACAGGGAGCTGGGGCCAACGTCCTGACTTTC. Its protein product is CASSLQGAGANVLTF. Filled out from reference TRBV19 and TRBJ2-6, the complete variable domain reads DGGITQSPKYLFRKEGQNVTLSCEQNLNHDAMYWYRQDPGQGLRLIYYSQIVNDFQKGDIAEGYSVSREKKESFPLTVTSAQKNPTAFYLCASSLQGAGANVLTFGAGSRLTVL.